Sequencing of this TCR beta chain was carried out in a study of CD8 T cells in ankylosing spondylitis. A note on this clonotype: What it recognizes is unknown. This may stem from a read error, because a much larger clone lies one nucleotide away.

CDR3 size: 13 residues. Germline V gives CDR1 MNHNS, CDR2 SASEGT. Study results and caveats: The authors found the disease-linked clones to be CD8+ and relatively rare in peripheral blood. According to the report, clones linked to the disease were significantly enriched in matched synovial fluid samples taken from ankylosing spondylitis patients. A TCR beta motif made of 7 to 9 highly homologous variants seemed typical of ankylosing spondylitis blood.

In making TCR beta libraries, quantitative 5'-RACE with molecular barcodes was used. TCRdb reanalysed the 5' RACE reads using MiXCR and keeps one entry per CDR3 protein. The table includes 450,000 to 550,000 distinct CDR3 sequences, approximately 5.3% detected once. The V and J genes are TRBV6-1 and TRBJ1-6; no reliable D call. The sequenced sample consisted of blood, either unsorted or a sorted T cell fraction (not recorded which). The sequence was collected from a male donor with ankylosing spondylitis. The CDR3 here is CANSVQNNSPLHF. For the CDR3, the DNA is TGTGCCAACAGTGTTCAGAACAATTCACCCCTCCACTTT.